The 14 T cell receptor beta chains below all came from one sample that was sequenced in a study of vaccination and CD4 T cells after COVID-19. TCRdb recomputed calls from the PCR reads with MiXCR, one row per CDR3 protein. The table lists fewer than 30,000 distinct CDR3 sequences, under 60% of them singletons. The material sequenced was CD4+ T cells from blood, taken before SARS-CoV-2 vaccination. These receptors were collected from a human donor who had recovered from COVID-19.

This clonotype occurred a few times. The CDR3 spells CASSFQAGLYGYTF. The CDR3, as DNA: TGTGCCAGCAGCTTCCAGGCCGGGCTCTATGGCTACACCTTC. V and J are TRBV11-2 and TRBJ1-2; D is uncertain. The CDR3 has 14 amino acids. The V gene lost 3 bases and the J gene lost 4 bases, with 12 bases spanning the gap. CDR1 and CDR2 from the germline V gene are SGHAT and FQNNGV.

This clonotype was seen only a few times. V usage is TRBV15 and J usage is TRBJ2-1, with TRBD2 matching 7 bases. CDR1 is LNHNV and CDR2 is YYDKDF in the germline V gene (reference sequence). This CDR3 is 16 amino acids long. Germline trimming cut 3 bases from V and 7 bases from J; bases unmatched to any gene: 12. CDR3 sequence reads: CATSRLGGRVGNEQFF. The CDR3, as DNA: TGTGCCACCAGCAGGCTGGGCGGGAGAGTGGGGAATGAGCAGTTCTTC. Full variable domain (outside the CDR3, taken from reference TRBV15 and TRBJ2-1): DAMVIQNPRYQVTQFGKPVTLSCSQTLNHNVMYWYQQKSSQAPKLLFHYYDKDFNNEADTPDNFQSRRPNTSFCFLDIRSPGLGDTAMYLCATSRLGGRVGNEQFFGPGTRLTVL.

CDR3: CSASGRMGPSYEQYF. The CDR3 bases are TGCAGTGCTAGCGGGAGGATGGGACCGAGCTACGAGCAGTACTTC. The chain combines TRBV20-1 with TRBJ2-7, with TRBD2 matching 7 bases. V lost 3 bases to trimming and J lost 3 bases; unmatched junction nucleotides: 11. The V gene's germline CDR1 is DFQATT and CDR2 SNEGSKA (reference sequence). CDR3 length: 15 residues.

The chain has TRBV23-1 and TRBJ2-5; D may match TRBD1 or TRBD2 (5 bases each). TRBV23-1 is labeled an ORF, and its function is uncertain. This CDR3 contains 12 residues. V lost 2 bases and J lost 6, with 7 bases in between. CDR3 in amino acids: CASSQEGKTQYF. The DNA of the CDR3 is TGCGCCAGCAGTCAAGAGGGGAAGACCCAGTACTTC.

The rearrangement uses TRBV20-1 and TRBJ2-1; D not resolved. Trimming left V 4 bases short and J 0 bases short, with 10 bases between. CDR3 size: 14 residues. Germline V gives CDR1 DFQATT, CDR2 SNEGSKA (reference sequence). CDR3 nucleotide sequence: TGCAGTGCTAACGGGCAGAGCTCCTACAATGAGCAGTTCTTC. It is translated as CSANGQSSYNEQFF.

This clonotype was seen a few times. CDR3 DNA sequence: TGTGCCAGCAGCGCGAGACTAGCGGGAGACACAGATACGCAGTATTTT. It translates to CASSARLAGDTDTQYF. This rearrangement joins TRBV7-9 to TRBJ2-3, with 12 bases lining up with TRBD2. Germline-derived CDR1 and CDR2 are SEHNR and FQNEAQ (reference sequence). There are 16 residues in the CDR3. The J segment lost 2 bases and the V segment lost 5 bases, leaving 5 bases of the junction unmatched.

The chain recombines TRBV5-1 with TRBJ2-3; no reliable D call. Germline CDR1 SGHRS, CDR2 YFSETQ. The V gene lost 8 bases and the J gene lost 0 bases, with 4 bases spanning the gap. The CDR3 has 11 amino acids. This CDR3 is CASTSTDTQYF. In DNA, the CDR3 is TGCGCCAGTACTAGCACAGATACGCAGTATTTT.

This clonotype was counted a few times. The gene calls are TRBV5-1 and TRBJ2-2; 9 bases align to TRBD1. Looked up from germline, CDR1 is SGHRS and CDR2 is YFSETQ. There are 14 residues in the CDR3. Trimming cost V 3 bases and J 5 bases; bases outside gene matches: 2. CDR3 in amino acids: CASSSGTGTGELFF. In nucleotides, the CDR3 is TGCGCCAGCAGCTCCGGGACAGGGACCGGGGAGCTGTTTTTT.

This CDR3 is CSASAGATDTQYF. Written as DNA, the CDR3 is TGCAGTGCGTCAGCGGGAGCCACAGATACGCAGTATTTT. The chain carries TRBV20-1 and TRBJ2-3; 8 bases agree with TRBD2. J gave up 2 bases and V 6 bases, and 4 bases lay outside the gene matches. Germline values: CDR1 DFQATT, CDR2 SNEGSKA (reference sequence). CDR3 size: 13 residues.

CDR3 coding DNA: TGTGCCAGCGGGACGGGGGGGGAGACCCAGTACTTC. Its protein is CASGTGGETQYF. The gene calls are TRBV7-9 and TRBJ2-5; 8 nucleotides agree with TRBD2. Germline assignment: CDR1 SEHNR and CDR2 FQNEAQ (reference sequence). The ends lost 8 bases at V and 5 bases at J; junction bases unmatched: 4. The CDR3 runs 12 residues.

CDR3: CSAKRRGAEKLFF. Here the CDR3 DNA reads TGCAGTGCTAAACGCCGGGGGGCAGAAAAACTGTTTTTT. V and J are TRBV20-1 and TRBJ1-4; weak D call: TRBD1 (6 bases). The germline gives CDR1 DFQATT, CDR2 SNEGSKA (reference sequence). V was cut by 4 bases and J by 8 bases, with 14 bases left in between. The CDR3 is made up of 13 amino acids.

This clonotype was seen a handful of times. The DNA of the CDR3 is TGTGCCACCAGACAGGGACCGAACACCGGGGAGCTGTTTTTT. As protein: CATRQGPNTGELFF. V gene TRBV19 combines with J gene TRBJ2-2; 7 nucleotides line up with TRBD1. Germline values: CDR1 LNHDA, CDR2 SQIVND (reference sequence). Losses at the gene ends were 10 bases for V and 0 bases for J; bases not matched to a gene: 5. The CDR3 sequence is 14 residues long.

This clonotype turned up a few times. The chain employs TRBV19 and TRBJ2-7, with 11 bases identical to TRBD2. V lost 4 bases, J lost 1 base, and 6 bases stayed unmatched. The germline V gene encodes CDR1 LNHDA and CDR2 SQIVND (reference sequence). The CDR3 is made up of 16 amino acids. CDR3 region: CASSNPGLADSYEQYF. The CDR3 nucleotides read TGTGCCAGTAGTAACCCGGGACTAGCGGATTCCTACGAGCAGTACTTC.

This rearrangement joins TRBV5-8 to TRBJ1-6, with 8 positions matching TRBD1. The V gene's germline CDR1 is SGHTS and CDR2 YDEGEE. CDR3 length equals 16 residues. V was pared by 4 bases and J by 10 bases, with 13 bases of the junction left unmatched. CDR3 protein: CASSRTGKGPESPLHF. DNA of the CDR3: TGTGCCAGCAGCCGGACAGGGAAGGGACCCGAATCACCCCTCCACTTT.